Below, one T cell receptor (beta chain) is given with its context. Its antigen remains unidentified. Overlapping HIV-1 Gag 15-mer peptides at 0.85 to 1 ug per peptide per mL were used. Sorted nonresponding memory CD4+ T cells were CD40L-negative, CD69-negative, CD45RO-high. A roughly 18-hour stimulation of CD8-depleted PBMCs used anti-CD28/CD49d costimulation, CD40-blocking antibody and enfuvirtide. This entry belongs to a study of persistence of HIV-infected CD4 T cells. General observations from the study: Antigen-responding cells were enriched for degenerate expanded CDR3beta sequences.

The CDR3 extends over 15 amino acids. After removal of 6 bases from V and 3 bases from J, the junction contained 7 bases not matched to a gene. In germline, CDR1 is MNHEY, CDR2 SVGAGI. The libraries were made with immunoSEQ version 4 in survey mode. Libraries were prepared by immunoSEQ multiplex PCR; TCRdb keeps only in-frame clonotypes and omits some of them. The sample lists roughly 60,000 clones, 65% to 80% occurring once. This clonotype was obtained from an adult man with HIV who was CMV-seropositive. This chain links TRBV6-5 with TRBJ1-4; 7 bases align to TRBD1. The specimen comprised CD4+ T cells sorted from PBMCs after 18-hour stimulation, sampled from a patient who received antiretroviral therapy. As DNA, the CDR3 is TGTGCCAGCAGATCTGCCGGGACAGCTAATGAAAAACTGTTTTTT. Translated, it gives CASRSAGTANEKLFF.